This T cell receptor beta chain was identified during a study of blood T cell repertoires in COVID-19. Background on the study: T cells, B-cell-depleted T cells, or PBMCs supplied cDNA or gDNA.

CDR3 length equals 14 residues. The germline V gene has CDR1 SEHNR and CDR2 FQNEAQ (reference sequence). J was trimmed by 5 bases and V by 8 bases; bases with no gene match: 8. Authors' analysis steps: Amplification from reference gene primers served as the basis for estimated nucleated cell counts. TCRdb keeps only in-frame clones here, not all; method: immunoSEQ multiplex PCR. V and J calls plus clone size are reproduced from that table; the DNA served to infer D and trimming. The table shows around 250,000 clones, with over 80% occurring only once. Sequencing was performed on peripheral blood. The J gene is TRBJ2-3, the V gene TRBV7-9; TRBD2 matches 9 bases. This TCR derives from a woman in her thirties or forties who had recovered from COVID-19. CDR3 DNA: TGTGCCAGCGTACCGACTAGCGGAGAAGATACGCAGTATTTT. It yields the protein CASVPTSGEDTQYF.